The 5 T cell receptor beta chains below all came from one sample that was sequenced in a study of blood T cell repertoires in COVID-19. The method was immunoSEQ multiplex PCR; TCRdb's version includes in-frame clones alone and lacks a portion of them. The repertoire includes under 350,000 clones, roughly 85% of them detected once, and 7.2% sits in the top ten. Sequencing used peripheral blood. These receptor sequences come from a human donor in a cohort sampled during active COVID-19.

The chain is built from TRBV27 and TRBJ1-2; D is unclear. CDR1 and CDR2 from the germline V gene are MNHEY and SMNVEV (reference sequence). V lost 5 bases and J 0 bases, leaving 13 bases between the germline ends. The CDR3 runs 15 residues. In DNA, the CDR3 is TGTGCCAGCAGTCCGAGGTTGGAAGCTAACTATGGCTACACCTTC. This gives the protein CASSPRLEANYGYTF.

J is TRBJ1-2 and V is TRBV7-2; 8 positions agree with TRBD1. V trimming: 2 bases; J trimming: 7 bases; junction bases outside the gene matches: 3. CDR3 length: 13 amino acids. Germline V lookup: CDR1 SGHTA, CDR2 FQGNSA. CDR3 DNA: TGTGCCAGCAGCTTAAAGACAGGGGTTGGCTACACCTTC. This codes for CASSLKTGVGYTF.

This chain links TRBV7-9 with TRBJ2-1; 13 bases are a match to TRBD2. Losses at the gene ends were 5 bases for V and 6 bases for J; bases not matched to a gene: 4. CDR1 is SEHNR and CDR2 is FQNEAQ in the germline V gene (reference sequence). The CDR3 is 15 residues long. For the CDR3, the DNA is TGTGCCAGCAGCCCTGGGACTAGCGGGGTCAATGAGCAGTTCTTC. Translating it yields CASSPGTSGVNEQFF. Full variable domain (rest looked up from reference TRBV7-9 and TRBJ2-1): DTGVSQNPRHKITKRGQNVTFRCDPISEHNRLYWYRQTLGQGPEFLTYFQNEAQLEKSRLLSDRFSAERPKGSFSTLEIQRTEQGDSAMYLCASSPGTSGVNEQFFGPGTRLTVL.

The V call is TRBV25-1, the J call TRBJ1-2, with 10 bases identical to TRBD1. The CDR3 runs to 15 residues. The V gene's germline CDR1 is MGHDK and CDR2 SYGVNS. J was trimmed by 5 bases and V by 5 bases; bases with no gene match: 8. CDR3 residues: CASSWGQGMSYGYTF. CDR3 sequence (DNA): TGTGCCAGCAGTTGGGGACAGGGGATGAGTTATGGCTACACCTTC.

The count of this clone is one. The rearrangement joins TRBV11-2 to TRBJ2-7; 10 positions agree with TRBD1. Losses at the gene ends were 0 bases for V and 1 base for J; bases not matched to a gene: 6. Germline V gene lookup returns CDR1 SGHAT and CDR2 FQNNGV. The CDR3 is 17 amino acids. The CDR3 DNA sequence: TGTGCCAGCAGCTTAGATAAAAGGGACAGGGGTTCCTACGAGCAGTACTTC. Protein sequence: CASSLDKRDRGSYEQYF.